This TCR beta chain was sequenced in a study of tumor-infiltrating lymphocytes in primary liver carcinoma. Overall study findings and caveats: The study found tumor-adjacent and tumor-blood pairs overlapped less than tumor region pairs.

Germline V gives CDR1 LGHNA, CDR2 YSLEER. V was shortened by 1 base and J by 8 bases, with 11 bases between the two germline ends. The CDR3 extends over 13 amino acids. Starting material of 500 ng total RNA yielded TCR beta cDNA via a constant-region primer. Three nested multiplex PCR rounds, a slightly modified ARM-PCR, produced the libraries for TCR beta. Each of the first two PCR rounds ran approximately 11 cycles with TRBV1-TRBV30 forward and C-beta reverse primers. TCRdb independently ran MiXCR on the multiplex PCR reads; one entry per CDR3 protein. There are fewer than 350,000 distinct CDR3 sequences in the sample; about 62% occur only once, and roughly 9% lies in the top ten. This clonotype showed up just once. Its antigen is unidentified. Being one base from a much bigger clone, this may be a read error. The blood RNA (from unsorted whole blood) was obtained, and germline DNA was also extracted. HBV chronically infected the treatment-naive patients. It was before surgery that four milliliters of peripheral blood were collected.

The source of this sequence is a man aged 40-49 years with primary liver carcinoma and hepatitis B virus infection. The chain is built from TRBV4-3 and TRBJ1-1; D may be TRBD1 (6 bases). Sequenced input: peripheral blood. CDR3 sequence reads: CASSQGRGEEAFF. CDR3 coding DNA: TGCGCCAGCAGCCAAGGAAGGGGGGAGGAAGCTTTCTTT.